The entry below gives a single T cell receptor (beta chain) sequence along with its context. Its specificity is not known. CDR1 and CDR2 (germline): SGDLS, YYNGEE. Deletions cut 4 bases from V and 8 bases from J, with 15 bases between. The CDR3 covers 13 residues. The sample comes from a study of cytomegalovirus exposure and HLA in healthy donors. Notes on the study in general: Based on reports, TCR beta sequences accurately predicted HLA-A and HLA-B alleles for most subjects. Rarity held for most TCR sequences, but there were some public TCRs that occurred in many donors. Later work found most CMV-associated TCR beta chains apparently HLA-restricted. Excluded: some indistinguishable V segments such as TRBV6-2 and TRBV6-3.

Researchers ran the PCR with 60 Vbeta and 13 Jbeta primers. TCRdb keeps only in-frame clones here, not all; method: immunoSEQ multiplex PCR. The sample includes 150,000 or so clones, 75% to 80% of them seen just once. The sample was PBMCs. The TCR was taken from a woman aged 40 to 50 in good health and CMV-seronegative. The chain recombines TRBV9 with TRBJ1-2, with D hard to call. CDR3 region: CASSPDGVRGYTF. CDR3 nucleotide sequence: TGTGCCAGCAGCCCGGACGGGGTTCGAGGCTACACCTTC.